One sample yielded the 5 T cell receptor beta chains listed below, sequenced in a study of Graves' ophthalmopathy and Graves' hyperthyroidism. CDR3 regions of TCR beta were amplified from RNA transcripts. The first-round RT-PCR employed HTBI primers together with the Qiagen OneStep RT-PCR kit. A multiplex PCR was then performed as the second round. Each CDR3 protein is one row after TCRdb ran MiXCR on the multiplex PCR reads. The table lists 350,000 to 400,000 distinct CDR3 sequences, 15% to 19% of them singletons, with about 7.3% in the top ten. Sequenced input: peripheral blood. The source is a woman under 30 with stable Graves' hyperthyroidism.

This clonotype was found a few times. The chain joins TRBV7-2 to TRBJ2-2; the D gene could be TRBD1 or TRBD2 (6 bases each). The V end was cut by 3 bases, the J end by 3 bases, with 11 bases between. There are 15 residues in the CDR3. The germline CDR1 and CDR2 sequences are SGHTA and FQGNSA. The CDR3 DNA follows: TGTGCCAGCAGCTTCGGGGGCTTCGACACCGGGGAGCTGTTTTTT. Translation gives CASSFGGFDTGELFF.

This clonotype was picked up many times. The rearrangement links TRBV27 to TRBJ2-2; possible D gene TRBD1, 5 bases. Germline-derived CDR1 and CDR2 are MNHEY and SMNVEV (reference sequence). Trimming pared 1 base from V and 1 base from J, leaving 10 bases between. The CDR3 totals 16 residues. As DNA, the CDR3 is TGTGCCAGCAGTTTATTTCGGACAAGGAACACCGGGGAGCTGTTTTTT. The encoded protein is CASSLFRTRNTGELFF.

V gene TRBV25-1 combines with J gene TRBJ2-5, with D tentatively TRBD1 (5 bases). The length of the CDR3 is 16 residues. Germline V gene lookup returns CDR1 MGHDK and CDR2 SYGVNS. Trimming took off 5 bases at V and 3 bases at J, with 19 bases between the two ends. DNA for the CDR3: TGTGCCAGCAGTCGATTGGACACCCGGGTAGAAGAGACCCAGTACTTC. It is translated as CASSRLDTRVEETQYF.

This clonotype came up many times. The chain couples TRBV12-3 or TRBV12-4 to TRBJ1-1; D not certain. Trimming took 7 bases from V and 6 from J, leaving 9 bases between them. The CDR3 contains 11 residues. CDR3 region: CASTLGSEAFF. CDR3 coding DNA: TGTGCCAGCACCCTTGGGTCTGAAGCTTTCTTT.

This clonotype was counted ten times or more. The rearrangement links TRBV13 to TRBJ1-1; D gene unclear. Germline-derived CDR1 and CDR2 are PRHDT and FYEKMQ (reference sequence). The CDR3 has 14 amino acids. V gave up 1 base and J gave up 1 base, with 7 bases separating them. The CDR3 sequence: CASSLDEGNTEAFF. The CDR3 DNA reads TGTGCCAGCAGCTTAGATGAGGGGAACACTGAAGCTTTCTTT.